This T cell receptor beta chain emerged from a study of PD-1 blockade in mismatch repair-deficient tumors (dated by TCRdb to the late 2010s). As for the study more broadly: Between late 2013 and September 2016, the trial enrolled around 86 consecutive patients with about a dozen mismatch repair-deficient cancer types, every one of whom had been previously treated and was progressing. Deep sequencing of TCR CDR3 regions was used to track tumor-associated T cell clones in peripheral blood of patients responding to PD-1 blockade.

The time point label on this specimen signifies: peripheral blood 12 weeks after first pembrolizumab dose. Mismatch repair deficiency in every enrolled patient was established by polymerase chain reaction or immunohistochemistry. A few patients who responded to pembrolizumab therapy underwent TCR sequencing. Pembrolizumab PD-1 blockade was prospectively tested in advanced mismatch repair-deficient cancers, regardless of tissue of origin, in the phase II trial. Peripheral blood T cell samples were collected serially, before PD-1 blockade began and at several time points afterward. Blood sampling times were reported as weeks after the first pembrolizumab dose. The CDR3 holds 16 amino acids from the cysteine to the phenylalanine. The DNA shown is the 48-base CDR3, in frame from base 1. The germline V and J ends show losses of 2 bases and 0 bases respectively, and no gene match explains 6 bases of the junction. Per the germline V gene (reference sequence), SGHNT is the CDR1 and YYREEE is the CDR2.

Broader findings and caveats from the paper: Clones residing in the tumor, which were often undetectable in blood before treatment, expanded quickly after pembrolizumab and then contracted, generally before radiologic responses.

The library relied on the immunoSEQ multiplex PCR assay. TCRdb mirrors the immuneACCESS table, restricted to in-frame sequences. Some clones are absent from its copies; in checked studies, under half trace to an unresolved V gene, and the reason for the others is unknown. This sample is represented by some 26,000 clones; more than 80% of them were singletons. The ten top clones hold about 19% of the sample. Concerning this clone: What antigen it recognizes has not been identified. No clone much larger than this one lies a single base away; base qualities are absent.

This clonotype originated in an adult with mismatch repair-deficient cancer. Recombination connected TRBV5-4 to TRBJ1-2; 8 bases in the middle match TRBD1. The source was peripheral blood, collected 12 weeks after starting pembrolizumab. The CDR3: CASSLGRGRANYGYTF. Here is the DNA: TGTGCCAGCAGCTTAGGCAGGGGGCGGGCTAACTATGGCTACACCTTC.